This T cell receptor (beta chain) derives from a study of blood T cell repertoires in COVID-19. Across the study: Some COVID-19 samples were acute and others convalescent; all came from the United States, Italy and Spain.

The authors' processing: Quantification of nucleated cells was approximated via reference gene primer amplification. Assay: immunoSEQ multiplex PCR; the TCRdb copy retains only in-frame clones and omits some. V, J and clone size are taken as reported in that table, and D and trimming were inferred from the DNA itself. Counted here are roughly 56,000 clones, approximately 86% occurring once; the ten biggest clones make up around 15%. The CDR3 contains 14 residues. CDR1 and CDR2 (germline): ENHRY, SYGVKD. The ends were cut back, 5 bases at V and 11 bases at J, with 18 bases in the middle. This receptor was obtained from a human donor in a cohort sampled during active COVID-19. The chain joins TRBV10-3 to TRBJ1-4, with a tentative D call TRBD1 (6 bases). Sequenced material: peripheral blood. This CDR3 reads CAISKGGDSVKLFF. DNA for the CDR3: TGTGCCATCAGTAAGGGGGGGGACTCTGTCAAACTGTTTTTT.